These 22 T cell receptor beta chains came from one sample sequenced in a study of shared clonotypes between healthy human individuals. Using immunoSEQ multiplex PCR, the repertoire was profiled, and TCRdb retains in-frame clones only, with some absent. This table has 950,000 to 1,300,000 clones, more than 65% appearing once. The sequenced sample consisted of memory CD4+ T cells sorted from blood. This sample's subset: CD45RA-negative fraction. The receptors shown here come from a man aged 18 to 30 in good health.

In its sample, this clone was seen a few times. Distinct nucleotide sequences in the sample also encode this CDR3. The rearrangement uses TRBV7-9 and TRBJ2-5; D gene unclear. Germline loops: CDR1 SEHNR, CDR2 FQNEAQ (reference sequence). The length of the CDR3 is 13 residues. Trimming cost V 2 bases and J 5 bases, with 9 bases left between them. For the CDR3, the DNA is TGTGCCAGCAGCTTAAACCCTGGGGAGACCCAGTACTTC. Its protein product is CASSLNPGETQYF.

This clone was detected only a few times. This chain links TRBV7-9 with TRBJ2-5; the match to TRBD1 covers 10 bases. CDR1 is SEHNR and CDR2 is FQNEAQ in the germline V gene (reference sequence). Unmatched junction bases numbered 4, after V lost 0 bases and J lost 0 bases. CDR3 size: 17 residues. The DNA for the CDR3 is TGTGCCAGCAGCTTAGCCCCGGGACAGGGGTACCAAGAGACCCAGTACTTC. This sequence encodes CASSLAPGQGYQETQYF.

This chain uses TRBV6-4 with TRBJ1-6; D gene unclear. Trimming removed 2 bases at V and 6 bases at J, with 8 bases between. The CDR3 consists of 14 residues. Germline-derived CDR1 and CDR2 are MRHNA and SNTAGT. This CDR3 is CASSDRFGNSPLHF. The CDR3 nucleotides are TGTGCCAGCAGTGACCGGTTTGGTAATTCACCCCTCCACTTT.

This chain connects TRBV5-1 to TRBJ2-3; no reliable D call. The CDR3 spans 17 residues. The germline V gene has CDR1 SGHRS and CDR2 YFSETQ. Trimming removed 0 bases at V and 2 bases at J, with 16 bases between. This CDR3 reads CASSLGPSTNPTDTQYF. The CDR3 region has the DNA TGCGCCAGCAGCTTGGGGCCAAGCACCAACCCCACAGATACGCAGTATTTT. Together with reference TRBV5-1 and TRBJ2-3, the CDR3 gives the full variable domain: KAGVTQTPRYLIKTRGQQVTLSCSPISGHRSVSWYQQTPGQGLQFLFEYFSETQRNKGNFPGRFSGRQFSNSRSEMNVSTLELGDSALYLCASSLGPSTNPTDTQYFGPGTRLTVL.

CDR3 DNA sequence: TGTGCCATCAGTGGGGAGGGGATGGAGTCCTACGAGCAGTACTTC. It specifies CAISGEGMESYEQYF. The chain is built from TRBV10-3 and TRBJ2-7, with 7 bases fitting TRBD2. V dropped 4 bases and J dropped 1; count of bases not matched to a gene: 7. From germline, CDR1 is ENHRY and CDR2 SYGVKD. The CDR3 runs 15 residues.

This chain uses TRBV10-2 with TRBJ1-4; D is undetermined. Trimming removed 10 bases at V and 0 bases at J, with 9 bases between. Germline V gene sequence: CDR1 WSHSY, CDR2 SAAADI. The CDR3 is 13 amino acids. CDR3 in DNA: TGCGCCACGACATTTGCAACTAATGAAAAACTGTTTTTT. Protein sequence: CATTFATNEKLFF.

This clone was recorded once. The sample has other DNA sequences that encode this CDR3 too. CDR3 protein: CASSTSGQPQHF. CDR3 nucleotides: TGTGCCAGCAGTACCTCGGGTCAGCCCCAGCATTTT. The gene calls are TRBV6-5 and TRBJ1-5; D is uncertain. V gave up 5 bases and J gave up 6 bases, with 8 bases separating them. The CDR3 contains 12 residues. Germline V lookup: CDR1 MNHEY, CDR2 SVGAGI.

The chain has TRBV15 and TRBJ2-5; 11 bases fit TRBD2. Trimming took 3 bases from V and 3 from J; bases not matched to a gene: 6. Germline CDR1 LNHNV, CDR2 YYDKDF (reference sequence). This CDR3 has 16 residues. The CDR3 DNA follows: TGTGCCACCAGCAGTGGACTAGCGGGCGCTAAAGAGACCCAGTACTTC. This translates into CATSSGLAGAKETQYF.

The sample holds one count of this clone. This chain links TRBV28 with TRBJ2-2, with 9 bases matching TRBD1. J gave up 0 bases and V 8 bases, and 4 bases lay outside the gene matches. This CDR3 has 15 amino acids. Germline V gives CDR1 MDHEN, CDR2 SYDVKM. CDR3 bases: TGTGCCAGCCTCTACAGGGGGCCGAACACCGGGGAGCTGTTTTTT. Its protein is CASLYRGPNTGELFF.

The chain has TRBV29-1 and TRBJ1-2; unclear D gene. Trimming cost V 7 bases and J 3 bases, with 24 bases left between them. The CDR3 consists of 16 residues. In germline, CDR1 is SQVTM, CDR2 ANQGSEA. CDR3 DNA: TGCAGCGCGTTTCGAAATCCAACGCCGCACGACTATGGCTACACCTTC. The encoded protein is CSAFRNPTPHDYGYTF.

Of note for this clone: The same CDR3 is also encoded by other DNA sequences in this sample. The chain carries TRBV9 and TRBJ1-2; D unclear. Germline-derived CDR1 and CDR2 are SGDLS and YYNGEE. The ends were cut back, 0 bases at V and 4 bases at J, with 4 bases in the middle. The CDR3 is 12 amino acids. The CDR3 DNA follows: TGTGCCAGCAGCGTAGGGAGCTATGGCTACACCTTC. Translating gives CASSVGSYGYTF.

The genes are TRBV16 and TRBJ1-5; TRBD1 agrees at 7 bases. Losses at the gene ends were 3 bases for V and 4 bases for J; bases not matched to a gene: 9. Looked up from germline, CDR1 is KGHSY and CDR2 is FQNENV. CDR3 length: 16 residues. The CDR3 DNA follows: TGTGCCAGCAGCCAGGGCAGGACAGGATCAAATCAGCCCCAGCATTTT. Its protein product is CASSQGRTGSNQPQHF. The entire variable domain, with the rest obtained from reference TRBV16 and TRBJ1-5, is as follows: GEEVAQTPKHLVRGEGQKAKLYCAPIKGHSYVFWYQQVLKNEFKFLISFQNENVFDETGMPKERFSAKCLPNSPCSLEIQATKLEDSAVYFCASSQGRTGSNQPQHFGDGTRLSIL.

DNA for the CDR3: TGTGCCAGTAGAGACCCCCTCATGGACACCGGGGAGCTGTTTTTT. Its translation is CASRDPLMDTGELFF. The chain carries TRBV19 and TRBJ2-2; the D is unclear. This CDR3 contains 15 residues. The V and J ends lost 6 bases and 3 bases respectively, with 14 bases between them. CDR1 is LNHDA, CDR2 SQIVND, per germline (reference sequence).

Comments on this clone: Since a far larger clone is one base different, this is likely a read error. In the same sample, other DNA sequences code for this CDR3. The chain combines TRBV7-2 with TRBJ1-2; 9 bases match TRBD1. This CDR3 spans 13 amino acids. The V gene's germline CDR1 is SGHTA and CDR2 FQGNSA. CDR3 nucleotide sequence: TGCGCCAGCAGCCCCGGACAGGGGAATGGCTACACCTTC. Translation: CASSPGQGNGYTF.

This clone was picked up one time. DNA of the CDR3: TGTGCCATCAGTGAGTCGGTGGGACAAGAGACCCAGTACTTC. It codes for CAISESVGQETQYF. The V and J genes are TRBV10-3 and TRBJ2-5, with D uncertain. Trimming shortened V by 0 bases and J by 2 bases, and 7 bases separated the two germline ends. Germline lookup yields CDR1 ENHRY and CDR2 SYGVKD. This CDR3 comprises 14 residues.

This chain connects TRBV27 to TRBJ2-1; TRBD2 agrees at 9 bases. Looked up from germline, CDR1 is MNHEY and CDR2 is SMNVEV (reference sequence). This CDR3 is built from 17 residues. J gave up 6 bases and V 5 bases, and 14 bases lay outside the gene matches. CDR3 bases: TGTGCCAGCAGTCTCCGTGCGGGGGGGCCCTTCGGCAATGAGCAGTTCTTC. As protein: CASSLRAGGPFGNEQFF.

The rearrangement uses TRBV27 and TRBJ2-3; a possible D gene is TRBD1 (5 bases). Germline loops: CDR1 MNHEY, CDR2 SMNVEV (reference sequence). The CDR3 spans 17 residues. The germline V and J ends were trimmed by 0 bases and 4 bases, with 17 bases remaining between them. CDR3 amino acids: CASSLSLQLVGPDTQYF. Written as DNA, the CDR3 is TGTGCCAGCAGTTTATCCCTCCAATTGGTGGGGCCAGATACGCAGTATTTT.

The chain is built from TRBV9 and TRBJ2-7; TRBD1 aligns across 9 bases. The CDR3 has 15 amino acids. V shed 0 bases and J 5 bases; nucleotides not matched to a gene: 6. CDR1 is SGDLS, CDR2 YYNGEE, per germline. CDR3 amino acids: CASSVGGQGFNEQYF. The CDR3 nucleotides read TGTGCCAGCAGCGTAGGGGGACAGGGATTCAACGAGCAGTACTTC.

This clone occurred a few times. The V gene is TRBV2, the J gene TRBJ1-6; TRBD1 aligns across 7 bases. The CDR3 extends over 14 amino acids. The junction had 5 bases not matched to a gene; V was cut back by 4 bases and J by 8 bases. From germline, CDR1 is SNHLY and CDR2 FYNNEI. The CDR3 loop is CASSVRTGDSPLHF. The CDR3 DNA reads as TGTGCCAGCAGTGTCCGGACAGGAGATTCACCCCTCCACTTT.

The chain has TRBV19 and TRBJ2-3; TRBD2 matches 9 bases. The CDR3 runs 16 residues. Trimming at V came to 3 bases and at J to 2 bases, leaving 6 bases not matched to a gene. Germline V lookup: CDR1 LNHDA, CDR2 SQIVND (reference sequence). This chain's CDR3 is CASSILAGSTTDTQYF. The CDR3 DNA reads TGTGCCAGTAGTATCCTAGCGGGGAGCACCACAGATACGCAGTATTTT.

This chain joins TRBV6-5 and TRBJ2-5, with D perhaps TRBD1 (5 bases). The CDR3 consists of 15 residues. The germline gives CDR1 MNHEY, CDR2 SVGAGI. V lost 6 bases and J lost 5, with 19 bases in between. CDR3 in amino acids: CASSPTLRGWETQYF. CDR3 DNA: TGTGCCAGCAGCCCAACCTTAAGGGGTTGGGAGACCCAGTACTTC.

This clone came up once. V gene TRBV10-1 combines with J gene TRBJ2-7, with TRBD1 matching 9 bases. This CDR3 comprises 12 residues. Germline V CDR1 and CDR2: WNHNN, SYGVQD (reference sequence). The ends lost 5 bases at V and 6 bases at J; junction bases unmatched: 2. Here the CDR3 DNA reads TGCGCCAGCAGTCTGGACAGGGGCGAGCAGTACTTC. It yields the protein CASSLDRGEQYF.